Sequencing of this T cell receptor beta chain was carried out in a study of blood T cell repertoires in COVID-19. Looking at the study overall: COVID-19 samples collected from the United States, Italy and Spain covered acute and convalescent phases. The cDNA or gDNA used as material had been derived from T cells, B-cell-depleted T cells, or PBMCs.

Participants were aged about 18 to 90 years, lived in some 23 US areas, and enrolled virtually. Participant reports of clinical history set cohort assignment. V was trimmed by 4 bases and J by 5 bases, leaving 16 bases between them. Looked up from germline, CDR1 is SGHNT and CDR2 is YYREEE (reference sequence). CDR3 size: 15 residues. Only in-frame clones appear in the TCRdb table, and some are missing; sequencing was by immunoSEQ multiplex PCR. The table has under 200,000 clones, less than 85% seen once. J is TRBJ2-1 and V is TRBV5-4; D might be TRBD2 (5 bases). Sequencing used PBMCs or T cells enriched from blood (not recorded which). The sequence was obtained from a woman aged 55-69 years with acute COVID-19. DNA of the CDR3: TGTGCCAGCAGCCCTCTGGCGACTAAGAACAATGAGCAGTTCTTC. Its protein is CASSPLATKNNEQFF. Based on the CDR3 plus reference TRBV5-4 and TRBJ2-1, the full variable domain is ETGVTQSPTHLIKTRGQQVTLRCSSQSGHNTVSWYQQALGQGPQFIFQYYREEENGRGNFPPRFSGLQFPNYSSELNVNALELDDSALYLCASSPLATKNNEQFFGPGTRLTVL.